The rows below give T cell receptor beta chains drawn from one sample of a study of CD49a tissue-resident CD8 T cells in human skin. Assay used: immunoSEQ multiplex PCR; TCRdb lists only in-frame clones, some missing. The sample contains just under 850 clones, around 73% of which appear only once. Input material: CLA- CD8+ effector memory T cells sorted from blood. Receptors originate from a human donor in good health. Each CDR3 is given with its conserved first and last residue. The order of the fields is V gene, J gene, clone size, D gene, CDR3 protein, CDR3 DNA. The D gene is left open where the match is weak. The size entry is marked missing in some rows and otherwise reads once, few, many or a size class.

v_gene: TRBV7-9
j_gene: TRBJ1-2
abundance: NA
d_gene: TRBD1
CDR3aa: CASSLVGQGDRGYTF
CDR3nt: TGTGCCAGCAGCTTAGTTGGACAGGGGGATCGTGGCTACACCTTC

v_gene: TRBV4-1
j_gene: TRBJ1-2
abundance: NA
d_gene: NA
CDR3aa: CASTDGNGYTF
CDR3nt: TGCGCCAGTACGGACGGGAATGGCTACACCTTC

v_gene: TRBV19
j_gene: TRBJ2-7
abundance: NA
d_gene: TRBD2
CDR3aa: CASSGAGVSYEQYF
CDR3nt: TGTGCCAGTAGCGGTGCGGGGGTCTCCTACGAGCAGTACTTC

v_gene: TRBV7-9
j_gene: TRBJ2-5
abundance: NA
d_gene: TRBD1
CDR3aa: CASSLGGTGKETQYF
CDR3nt: TGTGCCAGCAGCTTAGGCGGGACAGGTAAAGAGACCCAGTACTTC

v_gene: TRBV9
j_gene: TRBJ1-1
abundance: NA
d_gene: TRBD1
CDR3aa: CASSPRDSLNTEAFF
CDR3nt: TGTGCCAGCAGCCCCCGGGACAGCCTGAACACTGAAGCTTTCTTT

v_gene: TRBV30
j_gene: TRBJ2-7
abundance: NA
d_gene: TRBD1
CDR3aa: CAWSETGGRPYEQYF
CDR3nt: TGTGCCTGGAGCGAAACAGGGGGTAGGCCCTACGAGCAGTACTTC

v_gene: TRBV18
j_gene: TRBJ1-1
abundance: NA
d_gene: NA
CDR3aa: CASSPPNRYTQGAFF
CDR3nt: TGTGCCAGCTCACCACCAAACAGGTATACTCAGGGGGCTTTCTTT

v_gene: TRBV6-6
j_gene: TRBJ1-1
abundance: once
d_gene: NA
CDR3aa: CASSPGRGTEAFF
CDR3nt: TGTGCCAGCAGCCCGGGTAGGGGGACTGAAGCTTTCTTT

v_gene: TRBV15
j_gene: TRBJ1-2
abundance: NA
d_gene: TRBD1
CDR3aa: CATSRGRDSYGYIF
CDR3nt: TGTGCCACCAGCAGAGGCCGGGACAGCTATGGCTACATCTTC

v_gene: TRBV5-1
j_gene: TRBJ2-3
abundance: NA
d_gene: NA
CDR3aa: CASSDGGGSSTDTQYF
CDR3nt: TGCGCCAGCAGCGATGGTGGCGGATCGAGCACAGATACGCAGTATTTT

v_gene: TRBV19
j_gene: TRBJ2-3
abundance: NA
d_gene: TRBD1
CDR3aa: CANMGQNTDTQYF
CDR3nt: TGCGCCAATATGGGACAGAACACAGATACGCAGTATTTT

v_gene: TRBV6-1
j_gene: TRBJ1-2
abundance: NA
d_gene: NA
CDR3aa: CASRGGSIYGYTF
CDR3nt: TGTGCCAGCAGGGGGGGGTCGATCTATGGCTACACCTTC

v_gene: TRBV12-5
j_gene: TRBJ2-1
abundance: few
d_gene: TRBD2
CDR3aa: CASGLDPGLAGGHNEQFF
CDR3nt: TGTGCTAGTGGTTTGGACCCCGGACTAGCGGGGGGACACAATGAGCAGTTCTTC

v_gene: TRBV19
j_gene: TRBJ1-1
abundance: once
d_gene: NA
CDR3aa: CASSEQGNTEAFF
CDR3nt: TGTGCCAGTAGTGAACAGGGTAACACTGAAGCTTTCTTT

v_gene: TRBV6-1
j_gene: TRBJ2-1
abundance: NA
d_gene: TRBD1
CDR3aa: CASSVEQGVVREQFF
CDR3nt: TGTGCCAGCAGTGTTGAGCAGGGGGTGGTAAGGGAGCAGTTCTTC

v_gene: TRBV28
j_gene: TRBJ1-1
abundance: NA
d_gene: TRBD1
CDR3aa: CASRMTGGDTEAFF
CDR3nt: TGTGCCAGCAGAATGACAGGGGGGGACACTGAAGCTTTCTTT

v_gene: TRBV7-9
j_gene: TRBJ1-1
abundance: NA
d_gene: NA
CDR3aa: CASSGAGVAEAFF
CDR3nt: TGTGCCAGCAGTGGGGCAGGGGTGGCTGAAGCTTTCTTT

v_gene: TRBV7-2
j_gene: TRBJ1-1
abundance: NA
d_gene: NA
CDR3aa: CATRGVTDTEAFF
CDR3nt: TGTGCCACCCGGGGGGTTACGGACACTGAAGCTTTCTTT

v_gene: TRBV6-4
j_gene: TRBJ2-2
abundance: NA
d_gene: TRBD1
CDR3aa: CASPRDRNHFVTGELFF
CDR3nt: TGTGCCAGCCCCCGGGACAGAAATCACTTTGTGACCGGGGAGCTGTTTTTT

v_gene: TRBV5-8
j_gene: TRBJ1-2
abundance: once
d_gene: TRBD1
CDR3aa: CASSRTGLGKYGYTF
CDR3nt: TGTGCCAGCAGCCGGACAGGGTTAGGGAAATATGGCTACACCTTC

v_gene: TRBV28
j_gene: TRBJ1-6
abundance: NA
d_gene: NA
CDR3aa: CASSLSGRRSPLHF
CDR3nt: TGTGCCAGCAGTTTATCGGGTAGGAGGTCACCCCTCCACTTT

v_gene: TRBV9
j_gene: TRBJ2-3
abundance: NA
d_gene: TRBD2
CDR3aa: CASSVGGGEGDTQYF
CDR3nt: TGTGCCAGCAGCGTAGGCGGGGGAGAAGGGGATACGCAGTATTTT

v_gene: TRBV11-2
j_gene: TRBJ2-3
abundance: NA
d_gene: NA
CDR3aa: CASSFRGGNTDTQYF
CDR3nt: TGTGCCAGCAGCTTTAGGGGCGGCAACACAGATACGCAGTATTTT

v_gene: TRBV6-1
j_gene: TRBJ2-5
abundance: NA
d_gene: TRBD1
CDR3aa: CASSEATGGVQETQYF
CDR3nt: TGTGCCAGCAGTGAAGCGACAGGGGGAGTACAAGAGACCCAGTACTTC

v_gene: TRBV4-1
j_gene: TRBJ1-2
abundance: NA
d_gene: NA
CDR3aa: CASSQDLGYTF
CDR3nt: TGCGCCAGCAGCCAAGATCTGGGCTACACCTTC

v_gene: TRBV9
j_gene: TRBJ1-3
abundance: NA
d_gene: NA
CDR3aa: CASSARGGVGNTIYF
CDR3nt: TGTGCCAGCAGCGCTCGGGGGGGCGTTGGAAACACCATATATTTT

v_gene: TRBV20-1
j_gene: TRBJ1-1
abundance: NA
d_gene: NA
CDR3aa: CSARIYTEAFF
CDR3nt: TGCAGTGCTAGAATCTACACTGAAGCTTTCTTT

v_gene: TRBV7-8
j_gene: TRBJ2-2
abundance: NA
d_gene: TRBD2
CDR3aa: CASSPRASGGPNTGELFF
CDR3nt: TGTGCCAGCAGCCCTCGGGCTAGCGGGGGGCCGAACACCGGGGAGCTGTTTTTT

v_gene: TRBV7-2
j_gene: TRBJ1-6
abundance: few
d_gene: NA
CDR3aa: CASGPWMGQGNSPLHF
CDR3nt: TGTGCCAGCGGTCCATGGATGGGGCAAGGTAATTCACCCCTCCACTTT